The 3 T cell receptor beta chains given below trace back to one sample, sequenced in a study of cytomegalovirus exposure and HLA in healthy donors. Libraries were prepared by immunoSEQ multiplex PCR; TCRdb keeps only in-frame clonotypes and omits some of them. The repertoire includes about 150,000 clones, 70% to 90% of them detected once, and under 3% sits in the top ten. Input material: PBMCs. The receptors shown here come from a man younger than 35 in good health and CMV-seronegative.

The CDR3 DNA reads as TGTGCCAGCAGTTTACCTAGTGGGACAGGGATCTACGAGCAGTACTTC. This encodes CASSLPSGTGIYEQYF. The V call is TRBV27, the J call TRBJ2-7, with 9 positions matching TRBD1. This CDR3 contains 16 residues. Germline V CDR1 and CDR2: MNHEY, SMNVEV (reference sequence). V shed 2 bases, J shed 3 bases, and the junction held 8 bases outside the gene matches.

V and J are TRBV5-6 and TRBJ1-3; TRBD1 matches at 8 bases. Germline lookup yields CDR1 SGHDT and CDR2 YYEEEE. This CDR3 is built from 14 residues. J gave up 8 bases and V 0 bases, and 4 bases lay outside the gene matches. This CDR3 reads CASSLVHRGDTIYF. In DNA form, the CDR3 reads TGTGCCAGCAGCTTGGTTCACAGGGGGGACACCATATATTTT.

V gene TRBV5-5 combines with J gene TRBJ2-2; 10 nucleotides line up with TRBD1. The CDR3 is made up of 16 amino acids. V gave up 3 bases and J gave up 4 bases; unmatched junction bases: 6. Germline V lookup: CDR1 SGHKS, CDR2 YYEKEE (reference sequence). The CDR3 DNA follows: TGTGCCAGCAGCTCGCCCCGGACAGGGGGCACCGGGGAGCTGTTTTTT. Its translation: CASSSPRTGGTGELFF.